Listed below are T cell receptor beta chains from one sample, sequenced in a study of vaccination and CD4 T cells after COVID-19. MiXCR, run by TCRdb on the PCR reads, gives a single entry per CDR3 protein. Counted here are around 13,000 distinct CDR3 sequences, roughly three quarters occurring once; the ten biggest clones make up more than 20%. The antigens of these receptors remain unknown. Sequencing used CD4+ T cells from blood, cultured in vitro. These receptors came from a human donor who had recovered from COVID-19. Each CDR3 is given with its conserved first and last residue. A D gene is named only where the DNA matches it firmly. Size is stated for part of the rows, as once, few or many counts, or as a class when the clone is expanded.

V	J	D	size	CDR3	DNA
TRBV18	TRBJ2-7	.	.	CASSPRLPYEQYF	TGTGCCAGCTCACCGCGTCTGCCGTACGAGCAGTACTTC
TRBV20-1	TRBJ2-7	TRBD2	.	CSARPSGRDEQYF	TGCAGTGCTAGACCAAGCGGGAGGGACGAGCAGTACTTC
TRBV7-2	TRBJ1-2	TRBD1	.	CASSTNTGTGNGYTF	TGTGCCAGCAGCACGAATACCGGGACAGGGAACGGCTACACCTTC
TRBV15	TRBJ1-5	.	.	CATSGGITNQPQHF	TGTGCCACCAGCGGAGGGATCACCAATCAGCCCCAGCATTTT
TRBV28	TRBJ2-7	TRBD1	.	CASSPQGTAHRYEQYF	TGTGCCAGCAGTCCCCAAGGGACAGCACACCGTTACGAGCAGTACTTC
TRBV7-2	TRBJ2-7	.	once	CASSLSGPYEQYF	TGTGCCAGCAGCTTGAGCGGACCCTACGAGCAGTACTTC
TRBV24-1	TRBJ2-7	.	.	CATSAGAATSYEQYF	TGTGCCACCAGTGCGGGTGCAGCCACCTCCTACGAGCAGTACTTC
TRBV7-8	TRBJ1-2	.	few	CASSLAARSYGYTF	TGTGCCAGCAGCTTAGCTGCCCGTAGTTATGGCTACACCTTC
TRBV6-1	TRBJ2-2	.	.	CASSESEGEGGELFF	TGTGCCAGCAGTGAAAGTGAGGGGGAGGGCGGGGAGCTGTTTTTT
TRBV6-2/TRBV6-3	TRBJ1-5	.	once	CASRSRESNQPQHF	TGTGCCAGCAGGTCCAGGGAAAGCAATCAGCCCCAGCATTTT
TRBV28	TRBJ2-3	TRBD1	.	CASSFRGGKGDTQYF	TGTGCCAGCAGTTTCCGAGGGGGCAAGGGAGATACGCAGTATTTT
TRBV24-1	TRBJ1-6	.	.	CATTQGGTDLDNSPLHF	TGTGCCACCACACAAGGGGGGACGGACTTAGACAATTCACCCCTCCACTTT
TRBV10-3	TRBJ2-1	TRBD2	.	CAISDKPGLADEQFF	TGTGCCATCAGTGATAAACCGGGACTAGCGGATGAGCAGTTCTTC
TRBV27	TRBJ1-5	.	few	CASSRRGDRTSKSEPQHF	TGTGCCAGCAGTCGACGCGGGGATCGGACCTCAAAATCGGAGCCCCAGCATTTT
TRBV7-8	TRBJ2-7	.	.	CASSLVSIYSGPYEQYF	TGTGCCAGCAGCTTAGTGTCCATTTACAGCGGCCCCTACGAGCAGTACTTC
TRBV15	TRBJ1-3	.	once	CATTAQGTLGNTIYF	TGTGCCACCACCGCACAGGGAACCTTAGGCAACACCATATATTTT
TRBV19	TRBJ1-2	TRBD1	once	CASSLDRVTGYTF	TGTGCCAGTAGCCTGGACAGGGTGACTGGCTACACCTTC
TRBV20-1	TRBJ1-1	.	large	CSAHRAHRNTEAFF	TGCAGTGCCCACCGGGCCCATCGGAACACTGAAGCTTTCTTT
TRBV20-1	TRBJ2-3	TRBD2	.	CSAPSSGRPDTQYF	TGCAGTGCCCCAAGTAGCGGGAGGCCAGATACGCAGTATTTT
TRBV7-2	TRBJ2-1	.	.	CASSPVAGAYNEQFF	TGTGCCAGCAGCCCCGTCGCGGGCGCCTACAATGAGCAGTTCTTC
TRBV20-1	TRBJ2-5	.	.	CSARSLGGHKTPDSIQETQYF	TGCAGTGCTAGGTCTTTGGGGGGCCATAAAACACCAGACAGCATACAAGAGACCCAGTACTTC
TRBV15	TRBJ1-5	TRBD1	.	CATSAQGVGNQPQHF	TGTGCCACCAGCGCACAGGGGGTTGGCAATCAGCCCCAGCATTTT
TRBV27	TRBJ2-7	TRBD1	.	CASSLSTGGYEQYF	TGTGCCAGCAGTTTATCGACAGGGGGGTACGAGCAGTACTTC
TRBV6-1	TRBJ2-7	TRBD2	.	CASSPSGRTYEQYF	TGTGCCAGCAGTCCTAGCGGGAGGACCTACGAGCAGTACTTC
TRBV7-2	TRBJ1-1	TRBD1	.	CASSPRTGYTEAFF	TGTGCCAGCAGCCCCCGGACAGGGTACACTGAAGCTTTCTTT
TRBV6-2/TRBV6-3	TRBJ2-7	.	.	CASRGKGEQYF	TGTGCCAGCAGGGGCAAGGGAGAGCAGTACTTC
TRBV27	TRBJ2-5	.	large	CASSSRPGSQYF	TGTGCCAGCAGTTCCCGCCCAGGGTCCCAGTACTTC
TRBV11-3	TRBJ2-3	TRBD1	.	CASSLGQSTDTQYF	TGTGCCAGCAGCTTGGGACAGAGCACAGATACGCAGTATTTT
TRBV20-1	TRBJ2-3	.	once	CSARVQPGTDTQYF	TGCAGTGCTAGAGTACAGCCTGGCACAGATACGCAGTATTTT
TRBV20-1	TRBJ2-4	TRBD2	.	CSARDLGGRTKNIQYF	TGCAGTGCTAGAGATCTGGGAGGGAGAACCAAAAACATTCAGTACTTC
TRBV20-1	TRBJ1-6	.	.	CSARSSGINSPLHF	TGCAGTGCTAGGTCGTCGGGGATCAATTCACCCCTCCACTTT
TRBV7-6	TRBJ1-1	.	few	CASSLDRNTEAFF	TGTGCCAGCAGCCTAGACAGGAACACTGAAGCTTTCTTT
TRBV5-1	TRBJ2-7	TRBD1	.	CASSVRGTVYEQYF	TGCGCCAGCAGCGTAAGGGGGACAGTTTACGAGCAGTACTTC
TRBV19	TRBJ1-1	TRBD1	.	CASSTHEDRGSEAFF	TGTGCCAGTAGTACGCATGAGGACAGGGGGTCTGAAGCTTTCTTT
TRBV28	TRBJ1-4	.	.	CASSVLPTAGLFF	TGTGCCAGTAGTGTCCTGCCTACCGCAGGACTGTTTTTT
TRBV11-2	TRBJ1-2	.	.	CASSPAIYGYTF	TGTGCCAGCAGCCCGGCGATATATGGCTACACCTTC
TRBV28	TRBJ2-3	TRBD2	once	CASSFLGLAGGQDTQYF	TGTGCCAGCAGTTTTCTGGGACTAGCGGGAGGGCAAGATACGCAGTATTTT
TRBV7-9	TRBJ1-5	.	.	CASSLELGGGQPQHF	TGTGCCAGCAGCTTAGAGCTTGGTGGGGGTCAGCCCCAGCATTTT
TRBV24-1	TRBJ2-1	.	.	CATSDSYWGASSYNEQFF	TGTGCCACCAGTGATTCCTATTGGGGAGCCAGCTCCTACAATGAGCAGTTCTTC
TRBV6-1	TRBJ2-6	TRBD1	few	CASSSGQAGANVLTF	TGTGCCAGCAGCTCAGGACAGGCTGGGGCCAACGTCCTGACTTTC
TRBV24-1	TRBJ2-2	.	few	CATRAESNTGELFF	TGTGCCACCAGGGCCGAGAGTAACACCGGGGAGCTGTTTTTT
TRBV6-1	TRBJ1-5	TRBD1	few	CASIRDRVSNQPQHF	TGTGCCAGCATACGGGACAGAGTTAGCAATCAGCCCCAGCATTTT
TRBV6-2/TRBV6-3	TRBJ1-1	.	.	CASNKSGRLNTEAFF	TGTGCCAGCAATAAATCAGGGCGATTGAACACTGAAGCTTTCTTT
TRBV24-1	TRBJ2-7	.	.	CATKRPWGDEQYF	TGTGCCACCAAACGACCGTGGGGGGACGAGCAGTACTTC
TRBV20-1	TRBJ2-1	TRBD2	.	CSALLSRELNEQFF	TGCAGTGCTCTACTCTCGCGGGAGTTAAATGAGCAGTTCTTC
TRBV20-1	TRBJ2-1	.	.	CSASGDSYNEQFF	TGCAGTGCTAGTGGCGACAGCTACAATGAGCAGTTCTTC